The 4 T cell receptor beta chains listed next were all sequenced from one sample in a study of T cells after yellow fever vaccination. TCRdb ran MiXCR on the 5' RACE reads and lists one entry per CDR3 protein. In the table there are around 610,000 distinct CDR3 sequences, around an eighth of which are singletons. Sequenced material: PBMCs, taken on the day of the yellow fever booster vaccination. These receptors all come from a man aged 25-45 years who received the YFV17D yellow fever vaccine.

This CDR3 is CASSYGTKEAFF. The CDR3 region has the DNA TGTGCCAGCAGTTACGGGACGAAGGAAGCTTTCTTT. The V and J genes are TRBV6-5 and TRBJ1-1; D perhaps matches TRBD1 (5 bases). This CDR3 has 12 residues. Germline loops: CDR1 MNHEY, CDR2 SVGAGI. The ends were cut back, 2 bases at V and 8 bases at J, with 9 bases in the middle.

V is TRBV5-1 and J is TRBJ2-1, with 7 bases fitting TRBD1. The length of the CDR3 is 15 residues. V lost 0 bases and J lost 8; bases outside the gene matches: 8. CDR1 is SGHRS, CDR2 YFSETQ, per germline. The CDR3 protein is CASSLGQGDRDEQFF. The CDR3 DNA reads as TGCGCCAGCAGCTTGGGGCAGGGGGACCGCGATGAGCAGTTCTTC.

The chain combines TRBV7-8 with TRBJ2-1, with D possibly being TRBD1 or TRBD2 (6 bases each). This CDR3 spans 12 amino acids. V lost 5 bases and J lost 16, with 18 bases in between. Germline assignment: CDR1 SGHVS and CDR2 FQNEAQ. The CDR3 protein is CASSPGPRGHFF. In DNA, the CDR3 is TGTGCCAGCAGCCCCGGGCCCCGGGGGCATTTCTTC. Full variable domain (rest looked up from reference TRBV7-8 and TRBJ2-1): GAGVSQSPRYKVAKRGQDVALRCDPISGHVSLFWYQQALGQGPEFLTYFQNEAQLDKSGLPSDRFFAERPEGSVSTLKIQRTQQEDSAVYLCASSPGPRGHFFGPGTRLTVL.

This clonotype was seen many times. The gene calls are TRBV4-3 and TRBJ2-7; TRBD2 matches 7 bases. The CDR3 runs to 14 residues. V trimming: 0 bases; J trimming: 4 bases; junction bases outside the gene matches: 3. Germline loops: CDR1 LGHNA, CDR2 YSLEER. CDR3 region: CASSQEVGGYEQYF. Written as DNA, the CDR3 is TGCGCCAGCAGCCAAGAAGTGGGGGGGTACGAGCAGTACTTC.